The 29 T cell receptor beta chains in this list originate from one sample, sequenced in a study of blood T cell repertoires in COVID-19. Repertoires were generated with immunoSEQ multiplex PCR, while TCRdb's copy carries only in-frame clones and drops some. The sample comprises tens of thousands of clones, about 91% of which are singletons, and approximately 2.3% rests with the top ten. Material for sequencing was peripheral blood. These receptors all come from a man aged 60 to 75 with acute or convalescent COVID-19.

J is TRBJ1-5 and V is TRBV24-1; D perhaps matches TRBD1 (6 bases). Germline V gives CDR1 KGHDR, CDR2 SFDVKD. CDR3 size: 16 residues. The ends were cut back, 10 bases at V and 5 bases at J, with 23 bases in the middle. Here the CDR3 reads CATPAQKGGCDQPQHF. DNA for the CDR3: TGTGCCACTCCCGCTCAGAAGGGGGGGTGTGATCAGCCCCAGCATTTT.

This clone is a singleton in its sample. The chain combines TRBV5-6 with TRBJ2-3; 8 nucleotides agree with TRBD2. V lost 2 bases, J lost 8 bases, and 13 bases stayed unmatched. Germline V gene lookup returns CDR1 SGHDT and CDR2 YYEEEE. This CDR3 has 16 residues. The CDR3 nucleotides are TGTGCCAGCAGCTTCCTGACTAGCGCTACACAGGGTACGCAGTATTTT. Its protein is CASSFLTSATQGTQYF.

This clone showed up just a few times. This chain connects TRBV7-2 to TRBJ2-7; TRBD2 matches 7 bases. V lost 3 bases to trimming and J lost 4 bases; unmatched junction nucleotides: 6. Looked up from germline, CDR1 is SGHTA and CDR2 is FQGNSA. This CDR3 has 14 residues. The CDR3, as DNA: TGTGCCAGCAGCTTCGGCGGGAGTGTTTACGAGCAGTACTTC. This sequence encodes CASSFGGSVYEQYF.

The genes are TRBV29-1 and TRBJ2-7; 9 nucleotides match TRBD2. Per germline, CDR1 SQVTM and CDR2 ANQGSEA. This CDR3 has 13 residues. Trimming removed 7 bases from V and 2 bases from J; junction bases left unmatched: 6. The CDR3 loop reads CSASTSGTYEQYF. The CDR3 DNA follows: TGCAGCGCTTCGACTAGCGGCACCTACGAGCAGTACTTC.

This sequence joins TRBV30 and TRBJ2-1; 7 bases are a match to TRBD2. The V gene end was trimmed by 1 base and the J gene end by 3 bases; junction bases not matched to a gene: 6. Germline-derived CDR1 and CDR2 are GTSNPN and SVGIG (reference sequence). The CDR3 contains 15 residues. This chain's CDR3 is CAWSGEGTSYNEQFF. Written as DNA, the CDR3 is TGTGCCTGGAGTGGGGAGGGGACCAGCTACAATGAGCAGTTCTTC.

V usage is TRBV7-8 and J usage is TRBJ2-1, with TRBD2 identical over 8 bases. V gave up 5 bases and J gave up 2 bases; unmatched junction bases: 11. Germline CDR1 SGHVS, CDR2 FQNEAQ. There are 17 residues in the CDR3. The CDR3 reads CASSLRASGSPYNEQFF. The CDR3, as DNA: TGTGCCAGCAGCCTAAGGGCTAGCGGGTCTCCCTACAATGAGCAGTTCTTC.

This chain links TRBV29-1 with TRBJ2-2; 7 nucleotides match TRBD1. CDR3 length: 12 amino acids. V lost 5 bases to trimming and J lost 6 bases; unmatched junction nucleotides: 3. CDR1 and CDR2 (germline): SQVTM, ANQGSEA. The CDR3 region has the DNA TGCAGCGTTCTCCAGGGGGCCGGGGAGCTGTTTTTT. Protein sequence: CSVLQGAGELFF.

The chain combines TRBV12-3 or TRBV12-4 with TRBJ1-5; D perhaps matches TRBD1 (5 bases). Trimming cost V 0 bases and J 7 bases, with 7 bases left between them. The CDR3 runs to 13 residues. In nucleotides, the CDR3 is TGTGCCAGCAGTTTAGCGGGACTCCAGCCCCAGCATTTT. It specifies CASSLAGLQPQHF.

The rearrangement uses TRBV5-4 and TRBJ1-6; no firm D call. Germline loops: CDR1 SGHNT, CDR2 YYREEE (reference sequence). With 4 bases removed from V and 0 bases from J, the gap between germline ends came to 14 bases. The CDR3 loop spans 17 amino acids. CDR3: CASSRGGPSSYNSPLHF. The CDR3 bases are TGTGCCAGCAGCCGTGGAGGGCCCAGCTCCTATAATTCACCCCTCCACTTT.

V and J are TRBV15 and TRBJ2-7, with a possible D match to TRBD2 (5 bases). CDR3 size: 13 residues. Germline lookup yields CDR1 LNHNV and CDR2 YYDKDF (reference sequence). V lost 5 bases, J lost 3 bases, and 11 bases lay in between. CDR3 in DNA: TGTGCCACCAGCGCAGAGAGCGGCTACGAGCAGTACTTC. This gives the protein CATSAESGYEQYF.

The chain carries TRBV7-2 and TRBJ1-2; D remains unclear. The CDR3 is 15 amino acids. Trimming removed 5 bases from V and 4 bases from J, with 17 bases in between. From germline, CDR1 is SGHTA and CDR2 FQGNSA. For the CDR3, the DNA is TGTGCCAGCAGCCCCCGTGCGGGATACGGCTATGGCTACACCTTC. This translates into CASSPRAGYGYGYTF.

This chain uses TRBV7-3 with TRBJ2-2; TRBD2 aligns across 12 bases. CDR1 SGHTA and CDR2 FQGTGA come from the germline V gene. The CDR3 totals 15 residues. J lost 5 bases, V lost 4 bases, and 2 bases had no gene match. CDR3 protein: CASSSGLAGTGELFF. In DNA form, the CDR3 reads TGTGCCAGCAGCTCCGGACTAGCGGGAACCGGGGAGCTGTTTTTT.

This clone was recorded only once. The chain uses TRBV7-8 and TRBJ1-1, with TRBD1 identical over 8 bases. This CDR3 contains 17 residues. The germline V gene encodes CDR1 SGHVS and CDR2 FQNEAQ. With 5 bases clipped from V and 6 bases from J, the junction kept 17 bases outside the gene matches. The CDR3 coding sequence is TGTGCCAGCAGCATAGTGGGGAGACAGGGGCAACTGTCTGAAGCTTTCTTT. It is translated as CASSIVGRQGQLSEAFF.

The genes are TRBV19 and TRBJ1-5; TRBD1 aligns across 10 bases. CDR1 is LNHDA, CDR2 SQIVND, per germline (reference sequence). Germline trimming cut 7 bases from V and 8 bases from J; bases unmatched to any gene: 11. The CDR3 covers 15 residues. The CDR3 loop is CASTRSGTGDEPQHF. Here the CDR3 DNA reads TGTGCCAGTACCCGATCCGGGACAGGGGACGAGCCCCAGCATTTT.

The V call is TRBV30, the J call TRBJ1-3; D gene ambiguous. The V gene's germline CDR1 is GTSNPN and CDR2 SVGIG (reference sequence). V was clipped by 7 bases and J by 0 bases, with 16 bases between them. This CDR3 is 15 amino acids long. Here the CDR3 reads CAFASRMSSGNTIYF. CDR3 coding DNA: TGTGCCTTCGCGAGCAGGATGAGCTCTGGAAACACCATATATTTT.

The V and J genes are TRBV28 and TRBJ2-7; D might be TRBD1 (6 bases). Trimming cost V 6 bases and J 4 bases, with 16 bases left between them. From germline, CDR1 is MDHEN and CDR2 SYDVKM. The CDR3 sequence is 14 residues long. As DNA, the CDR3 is TGTGCCAGCAGGTTCACAGGGTCTCCATACGAGCAGTACTTC. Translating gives CASRFTGSPYEQYF.

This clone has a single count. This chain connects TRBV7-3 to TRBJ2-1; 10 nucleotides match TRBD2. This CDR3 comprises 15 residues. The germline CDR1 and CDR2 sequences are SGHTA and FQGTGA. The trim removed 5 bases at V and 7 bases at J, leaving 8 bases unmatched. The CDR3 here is CASSPKREGQNEQFF. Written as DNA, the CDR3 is TGTGCCAGCAGCCCAAAGCGGGAGGGCCAAAATGAGCAGTTCTTC.

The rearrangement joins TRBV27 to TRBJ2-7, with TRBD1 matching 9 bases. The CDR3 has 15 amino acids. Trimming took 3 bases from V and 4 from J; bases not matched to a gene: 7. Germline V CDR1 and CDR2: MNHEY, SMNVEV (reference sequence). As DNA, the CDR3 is TGTGCCAGCAGTTTGCGGGACAGGGTAGGTTACGAGCAGTACTTC. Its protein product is CASSLRDRVGYEQYF.

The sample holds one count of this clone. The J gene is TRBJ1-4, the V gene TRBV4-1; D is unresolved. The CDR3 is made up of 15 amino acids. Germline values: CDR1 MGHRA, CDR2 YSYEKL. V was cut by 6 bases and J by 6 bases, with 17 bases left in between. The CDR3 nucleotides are TGCGCCAGCAGGCTTAACGGTGGAGGACATGAAAAACTGTTTTTT. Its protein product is CASRLNGGGHEKLFF.

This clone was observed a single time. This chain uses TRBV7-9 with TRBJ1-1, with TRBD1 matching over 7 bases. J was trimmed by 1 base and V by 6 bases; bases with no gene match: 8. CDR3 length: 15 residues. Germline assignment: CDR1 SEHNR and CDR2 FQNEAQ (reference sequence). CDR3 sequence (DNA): TGTGCCAGCAGTCTAACCGGGACAGCGAACACTGAAGCTTTCTTT. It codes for CASSLTGTANTEAFF.

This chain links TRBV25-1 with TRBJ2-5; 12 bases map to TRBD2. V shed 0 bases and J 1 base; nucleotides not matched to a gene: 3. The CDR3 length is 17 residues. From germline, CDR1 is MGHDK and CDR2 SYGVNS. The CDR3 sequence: CASSEYLAGGPQETQYF. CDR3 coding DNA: TGTGCCAGCAGTGAATACCTAGCGGGAGGGCCCCAAGAGACCCAGTACTTC.

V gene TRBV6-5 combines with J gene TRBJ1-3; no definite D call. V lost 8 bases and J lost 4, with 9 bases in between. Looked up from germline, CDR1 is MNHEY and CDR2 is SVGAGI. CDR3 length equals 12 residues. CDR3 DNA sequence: TGTGCCAGCCAACTCTACGGAAACACCATATATTTT. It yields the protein CASQLYGNTIYF.

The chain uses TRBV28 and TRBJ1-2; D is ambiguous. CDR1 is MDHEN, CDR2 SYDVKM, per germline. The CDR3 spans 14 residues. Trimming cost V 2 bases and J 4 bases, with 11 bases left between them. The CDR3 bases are TGTGCCAGCAGTTTACTGAGAGGGATCTATGGCTACACCTTC. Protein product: CASSLLRGIYGYTF.

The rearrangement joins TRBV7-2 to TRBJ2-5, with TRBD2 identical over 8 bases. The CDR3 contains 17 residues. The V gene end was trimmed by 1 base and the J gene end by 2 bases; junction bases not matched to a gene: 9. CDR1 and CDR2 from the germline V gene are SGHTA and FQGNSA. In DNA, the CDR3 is TGTGCCAGCAGCTTAGACGTGTCTAGCGGGCCTCAAGAGACCCAGTACTTC. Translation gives CASSLDVSSGPQETQYF.

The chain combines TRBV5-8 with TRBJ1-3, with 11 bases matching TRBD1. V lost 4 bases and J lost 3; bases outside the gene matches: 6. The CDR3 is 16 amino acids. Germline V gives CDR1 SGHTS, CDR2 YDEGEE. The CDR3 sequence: CASSPGQGVRGNTIYF. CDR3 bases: TGTGCCAGCAGCCCGGGACAGGGGGTGCGTGGAAACACCATATATTTT.

CDR3 in amino acids: CASSLATGSSYNEQFF. The CDR3 DNA follows: TGTGCCAGCAGCTTGGCCACAGGGAGCTCCTACAATGAGCAGTTCTTC. The rearrangement links TRBV5-4 to TRBJ2-1; D might be TRBD1 (6 bases). Looked up from germline, CDR1 is SGHNT and CDR2 is YYREEE (reference sequence). Trimming shortened V by 0 bases and J by 0 bases, and 10 bases separated the two germline ends. The length of the CDR3 is 16 residues.

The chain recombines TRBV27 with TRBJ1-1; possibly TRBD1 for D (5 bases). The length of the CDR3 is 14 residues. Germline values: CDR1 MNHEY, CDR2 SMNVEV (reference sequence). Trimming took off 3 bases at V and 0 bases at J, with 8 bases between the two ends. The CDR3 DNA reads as TGTGCCAGCAGTTTCGACAGACTGAACACTGAAGCTTTCTTT. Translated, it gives CASSFDRLNTEAFF.

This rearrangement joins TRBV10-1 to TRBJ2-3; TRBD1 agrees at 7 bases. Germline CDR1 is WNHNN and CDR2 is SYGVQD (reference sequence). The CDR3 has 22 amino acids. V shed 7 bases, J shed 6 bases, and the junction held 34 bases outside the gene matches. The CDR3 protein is CASKQGFLRISTPKTFLDTQYF. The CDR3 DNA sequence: TGCGCCAGCAAACAGGGGTTTTTACGAATCTCGACGCCCAAAACGTTCTTGGATACGCAGTATTTT.

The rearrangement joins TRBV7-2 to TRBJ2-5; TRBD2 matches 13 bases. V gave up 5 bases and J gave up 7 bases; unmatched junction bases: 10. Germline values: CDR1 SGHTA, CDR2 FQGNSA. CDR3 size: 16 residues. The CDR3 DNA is TGTGCCAGCAGCCCGACTAGCGGGAGGCCCGGTGGGACCCAGTACTTC. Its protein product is CASSPTSGRPGGTQYF.